A selection of T cell receptor beta chains follows, all from one sample in a study of PD-1 blockade in classical Hodgkin lymphoma. The data were produced by immunoSEQ multiplex PCR, yet TCRdb's version contains in-frame clones alone and is incomplete. The sample has fewer than 30,000 clones; less than 80% are singletons. The starting material was CD4+ T cells from blood, obtained before the fourth cycle of nivolumab. These receptors originate from a human donor with classical Hodgkin lymphoma. CDR3s include the opening cysteine and the closing phenylalanine or tryptophan. The order of the fields is D gene, V gene, J gene, clone size, CDR3 length, CDR3 protein, CDR3 DNA. D genes are given only for firm matches. Expanded clones get a size class; other rows say once, few or many, or leave the size out.

-	TRBV9	TRBJ2-3	-	14	CASSASSGTDTQYF	TGTGCCAGCAGCGCCTCTAGCGGCACAGATACGCAGTATTTT
TRBD1	TRBV6-1	TRBJ1-1	-	16	CASSEFFGTADDEAFF	TGTGCCAGCAGTGAATTTTTCGGGACAGCGGATGATGAAGCTTTCTTT
TRBD1	TRBV19	TRBJ1-1	few	14	CASTHTGVNTEAFF	TGTGCCAGTACCCATACAGGGGTGAACACTGAAGCTTTCTTT
-	TRBV6-1	TRBJ2-5	-	14	CASSEVGDGETQYF	TGTGCCAGCAGTGAGGTGGGGGACGGGGAGACCCAGTACTTC
-	TRBV28	TRBJ2-3	-	14	CASTPLLSTDTQYF	TGTGCCAGCACCCCCCTACTTAGCACAGATACGCAGTATTTT
-	TRBV5-6	TRBJ2-3	once	12	CASSLSADTQYF	TGTGCCAGCAGCTTGTCTGCAGATACGCAGTATTTT
-	TRBV5-4	TRBJ1-4	-	12	CASTTANEKLFF	TGTGCCAGCACGACGGCTAATGAAAAACTGTTTTTT
TRBD1	TRBV6-1	TRBJ2-6	-	17	CASSGRTGHSGANVLTF	TGTGCCAGCAGTGGACGGACAGGCCACTCTGGGGCCAACGTCCTGACTTTC
-	TRBV7-7	TRBJ2-7	-	14	CASSPRDFQYEQYF	TGTGCTAGCAGCCCGAGGGACTTTCAATACGAGCAGTACTTC
-	TRBV6-5	TRBJ2-2	-	15	CASSRVDTNTGELFF	TGTGCCAGCAGTCGCGTCGACACTAACACCGGGGAGCTGTTTTTT
-	TRBV2	TRBJ2-7	few	11	CASSWDYEQYF	TGTGCCAGCAGCTGGGATTACGAGCAGTACTTC
TRBD2	TRBV5-1	TRBJ2-3	-	14	CASSLGGGEDTQYF	TGCGCCAGCAGCTTGGGGGGAGGGGAAGATACGCAGTATTTT
-	TRBV2	TRBJ1-2	-	15	CASSEGRDFGYGYTF	TGTGCCAGCAGTGAAGGCCGGGACTTTGGCTATGGCTACACCTTC
-	TRBV5-1	TRBJ2-1	-	14	CASSFTDSYNEQFF	TGCGCCAGCAGCTTCACTGACAGCTACAATGAGCAGTTCTTC
-	TRBV7-9	TRBJ1-3	-	15	CASSWGGFSGNTIYF	TGTGCCAGCAGCTGGGGGGGATTCTCTGGAAACACCATATATTTT
-	TRBV11-2	TRBJ1-2	-	13	CASSLVPDYGYTF	TGTGCCAGCAGCTTAGTGCCAGACTATGGCTACACCTTC
-	TRBV6-5	TRBJ2-5	-	12	CASSLGGKTQYF	TGTGCCAGCAGCCTAGGGGGAAAGACCCAGTACTTC
-	TRBV6-5	TRBJ2-3	-	13	CASSYPSTDTQYF	TGTGCCAGCAGTTACCCTAGCACAGATACGCAGTATTTT
-	TRBV7-9	TRBJ2-7	-	15	CASSRGRDWLDEQYF	TGTGCCAGCAGCCGTGGCAGGGACTGGCTGGACGAGCAGTACTTC
-	TRBV11-3	TRBJ1-5	-	15	CASTLSRGYNQPQHF	TGTGCCAGCACCCTAAGCAGGGGATACAATCAGCCCCAGCATTTT
TRBD1	TRBV6-5	TRBJ1-2	-	14	CASSDPTGGYGYTF	TGTGCCAGCAGCGACCCGACAGGGGGCTATGGCTACACCTTC
-	TRBV7-9	TRBJ2-3	-	13	CASSLRRTDTQYF	TGTGCCAGCAGCTTACGTCGCACAGATACGCAGTATTTT
-	TRBV2	TRBJ2-1	-	14	CASSETARANEQFF	TGTGCCAGCAGTGAGACGGCTCGGGCCAATGAGCAGTTCTTC
-	TRBV7-3	TRBJ2-7	few	14	CASSLGPGSYEQYF	TGTGCCAGCAGCTTAGGTCCAGGTTCCTACGAGCAGTACTTC
TRBD2	TRBV7-7	TRBJ2-1	few	16	CASSLLALAGEREQFF	TGTGCCAGCAGCTTACTCGCGCTAGCGGGAGAGCGGGAGCAGTTCTTC
-	TRBV28	TRBJ1-2	few	14	CASSLGPINYGYTF	TGTGCCAGCAGTTTGGGCCCGATTAACTATGGCTACACCTTC
TRBD1	TRBV10-3	TRBJ2-3	-	14	CAISDGDRADTQYF	TGTGCCATCAGTGACGGGGACAGGGCAGATACGCAGTATTTT